A single sample is the source of the 20 T cell receptor beta chains below, sequenced in a study of blood T cell repertoires in COVID-19. The assay was immunoSEQ multiplex PCR, and TCRdb's table has in-frame clones only and misses some. The sample contains roughly 220,000 clones, around 83% of which appear only once. Sequenced input: peripheral blood. The receptors stem from a man over 45 who had recovered from COVID-19.

The V call is TRBV7-2, the J call TRBJ2-1; 8 bases are a match to TRBD2. In germline, CDR1 is SGHTA, CDR2 FQGNSA. V dropped 4 bases and J dropped 6; count of bases not matched to a gene: 11. The length of the CDR3 is 16 residues. The CDR3 DNA sequence: TGTGCCAGCAGCTCCGCTCCAGCGGGAGTGGTCAATGAGCAGTTCTTC. It encodes CASSSAPAGVVNEQFF.

The chain combines TRBV7-9 with TRBJ1-6, with D possibly TRBD1 on 6 matching bases. This CDR3 spans 14 amino acids. V lost 2 bases and J lost 8, with 10 bases in between. Looked up from germline, CDR1 is SEHNR and CDR2 is FQNEAQ (reference sequence). CDR3 protein: CASSLTGTHSPLHF. The CDR3, as DNA: TGTGCCAGCAGCTTAACAGGGACCCATTCACCCCTCCACTTT.

The chain uses TRBV2 and TRBJ2-2; D is possibly TRBD1 (6 bases). Germline CDR1 and CDR2: SNHLY and FYNNEI. The CDR3 runs 16 residues. Trimming left V 6 bases short and J 1 base short, with 15 bases between. The CDR3 nucleotides read TGTGCCAGCAGACATGACAGGATATTGAACACCGGGGAGCTGTTTTTT. Amino acids: CASRHDRILNTGELFF.

The J gene is TRBJ2-2, the V gene TRBV7-7; 7 bases are shared with TRBD1. Germline CDR1 and CDR2: SSHAT and FNYEAQ (reference sequence). CDR3 length: 15 residues. V trimming: 5 bases; J trimming: 3 bases; junction bases outside the gene matches: 6. The DNA of the CDR3 is TGTGCCAGCAGCAAGGACAGGCTTGACACCGGGGAGCTGTTTTTT. Its translation: CASSKDRLDTGELFF.

This clone was observed a single time. The chain employs TRBV3-1 (or the pseudogene TRBV3-2) and TRBJ1-2; D not resolved. The CDR3 has 15 amino acids. Germline-derived CDR1 and CDR2 are LGHDT and YNNKEL (reference sequence). V was trimmed by 4 bases and J by 3 bases, leaving 15 bases between them. CDR3 nucleotides: TGTGCCAGCAGCCGCGGGGATCGTCACGACTATGGCTACACCTTC. Its protein product is CASSRGDRHDYGYTF.

The DNA of the CDR3 is TGTGCTAGTCGGCTCAAATACGGACAGGGTATCCCACCTAGCACAGATACGCAGTATTTT. As protein: CASRLKYGQGIPPSTDTQYF. The J gene is TRBJ2-3, the V gene TRBV12-5; TRBD1 matches 8 bases. The J segment lost 0 bases and the V segment lost 8 bases, leaving 22 bases of the junction unmatched. CDR1 and CDR2 from the germline V gene are LGHNT and FRNRAP. This CDR3 has 20 residues.

This rearrangement joins TRBV2 to TRBJ1-4, with D perhaps TRBD1 (5 bases). The CDR3 contains 11 residues. Trimming took off 6 bases at V and 14 bases at J, with 13 bases between the two ends. CDR1 and CDR2 from the germline V gene are SNHLY and FYNNEI. CDR3 protein: CASRGGELLFF. The CDR3 coding sequence is TGTGCCAGCAGGGGGGGAGAGTTGCTGTTTTTT.

V gene TRBV5-1 combines with J gene TRBJ2-5; 11 bases map to TRBD1. Germline assignment: CDR1 SGHRS and CDR2 YFSETQ. The trim removed 0 bases at V and 4 bases at J, leaving 5 bases unmatched. The CDR3 is 16 amino acids. The CDR3 DNA follows: TGCGCCAGCAGCTTGGCTGGGACAGGGGGAAGAGAGACCCAGTACTTC. As protein: CASSLAGTGGRETQYF.

The chain combines TRBV28 with TRBJ1-1, with no clear D. With 5 bases removed from V and 8 bases from J, the gap between germline ends came to 15 bases. The CDR3 has 13 amino acids. The germline V gene has CDR1 MDHEN and CDR2 SYDVKM. CDR3 sequence reads: CASSPGGFHEAFF. CDR3 bases: TGTGCCAGCAGTCCCGGAGGGTTCCACGAAGCTTTCTTT.

CDR3 in DNA: TGTGCCAGCAGTTCCACCGGGACAGGGGAACTCGGAGCTTTCTTT. It encodes CASSSTGTGELGAFF. The chain recombines TRBV6-5 with TRBJ1-1; 10 bases are shared with TRBD1. Per germline, CDR1 MNHEY and CDR2 SVGAGI. With 4 bases clipped from V and 10 bases from J, the junction kept 12 bases outside the gene matches. The length of the CDR3 is 15 residues.

The V call is TRBV19, the J call TRBJ2-4; 14 bases align to TRBD2. The CDR3 is made up of 19 amino acids. The ends lost 4 bases at V and 8 bases at J; junction bases unmatched: 16. Germline V gene data show CDR1 as LNHDA and CDR2 as SQIVND (reference sequence). The CDR3 bases are TGTGCCAGTAGTACATCGGGACTAGCGGGAGTTGTGAAAAACGACATTCAGTACTTC. Its protein product is CASSTSGLAGVVKNDIQYF.

This sequence joins TRBV7-2 and TRBJ2-3, with TRBD2 matching 10 bases. Germline V gene sequence: CDR1 SGHTA, CDR2 FQGNSA. The V segment lost 1 base and the J segment 1 base; nucleotides outside the gene matches: 2. The CDR3 has 16 residues. The CDR3 here is CASSLVGTSGTDTQYF. The DNA for the CDR3 is TGTGCCAGCAGCTTAGTCGGGACTAGCGGCACAGATACGCAGTATTTT. Combining the CDR3 with reference TRBV7-2 and TRBJ2-3 gives the whole variable domain GAGVSQSPSNKVTEKGKDVELRCDPISGHTALYWYRQSLGQGLEFLIYFQGNSAPDKSGLPSDRFSAERTGGSVSTLTIQRTQQEDSAVYLCASSLVGTSGTDTQYFGPGTRLTVL.

This clone is a singleton in its sample. The chain joins TRBV5-4 to TRBJ1-2, with TRBD1 identical over 8 bases. The V and J ends lost 0 bases and 7 bases, in that order; junction bases with no gene match: 5. This CDR3 is built from 14 residues. Germline lookup yields CDR1 SGHNT and CDR2 YYREEE (reference sequence). CDR3: CASSLAQGVGGYTF. The CDR3 DNA reads as TGTGCCAGCAGCTTGGCACAGGGGGTCGGTGGCTACACCTTC. Full variable domain (rest looked up from reference TRBV5-4 and TRBJ1-2): ETGVTQSPTHLIKTRGQQVTLRCSSQSGHNTVSWYQQALGQGPQFIFQYYREEENGRGNFPPRFSGLQFPNYSSELNVNALELDDSALYLCASSLAQGVGGYTFGSGTRLTVV.

The sample holds a few counts of this clone. The chain couples TRBV10-2 to TRBJ1-5; maybe TRBD1 (5 bases). Germline values: CDR1 WSHSY, CDR2 SAAADI. V dropped 3 bases and J dropped 4 bases, with 22 bases sitting between them. This CDR3 is built from 18 residues. The CDR3 DNA is TGCGCCAGCAGTGACCTCCGCTGGGGGGTGGTATCAAATCAGCCCCAGCATTTT. Translation: CASSDLRWGVVSNQPQHF.

The chain uses TRBV4-1 and TRBJ2-6; D might be TRBD2 (6 bases). This CDR3 region has 17 residues. The germline gives CDR1 MGHRA, CDR2 YSYEKL. The ends were cut back, 0 bases at V and 0 bases at J, with 9 bases in the middle. The CDR3 nucleotides are TGCGCCAGCAGCCAAGATATCGGGAGCTCTGGGGCCAACGTCCTGACTTTC. Translation: CASSQDIGSSGANVLTF.

The rearrangement uses TRBV28 and TRBJ2-3; TRBD2 matches 8 bases. The CDR3 is 16 amino acids. V was clipped by 5 bases and J by 1 base; unmatched bases: 8. Germline V gene lookup returns CDR1 MDHEN and CDR2 SYDVKM. The CDR3 nucleotides read TGTGCCAGCAGTCGGGGGGGTACTAGAGGCACAGATACGCAGTATTTT. Translated, it gives CASSRGGTRGTDTQYF.

The CDR3 DNA follows: TGTGCCAGCAGAAAAACGAGCACCTCCTACGAGCAGTACTTC. It translates to CASRKTSTSYEQYF. The V call is TRBV11-2, the J call TRBJ2-7; no definite D call. Germline CDR1 and CDR2: SGHAT and FQNNGV. V shed 6 bases and J shed 0 bases, with 12 bases lying between them. The CDR3 is made up of 14 amino acids.

The chain recombines TRBV3-1 (or the pseudogene TRBV3-2) with TRBJ2-1, with D perhaps matching TRBD2 (5 bases). The CDR3 runs to 16 residues. Per the germline V gene, CDR1 is LGHDT and CDR2 is YNNKEL (reference sequence). V shed 4 bases and J shed 4 bases, with 17 bases lying between them. The CDR3: CASSRREGPPYNEQFF. The CDR3 bases are TGTGCCAGCAGCCGGAGAGAGGGCCCTCCTTACAATGAGCAGTTCTTC.

This rearrangement joins TRBV27 to TRBJ1-4; D not resolved. Trimming shortened V by 2 bases and J by 8 bases, and 9 bases separated the two germline ends. This CDR3 contains 13 residues. Germline V gene lookup returns CDR1 MNHEY and CDR2 SMNVEV (reference sequence). The CDR3 nucleotides are TGTGCCAGCAGTTTACGGCCGAGGGAAAAACTGTTTTTT. Translation gives CASSLRPREKLFF.

The chain uses TRBV28 and TRBJ2-5; perhaps TRBD2 as D (5 bases). Between the trimmed V and J ends, which lost 2 bases and 1 base, there was a span of 14 bases. The CDR3 consists of 16 residues. Germline loops: CDR1 MDHEN, CDR2 SYDVKM. CDR3: CASSLPEAVIQETQYF. CDR3 in DNA: TGTGCCAGCAGTTTACCGGAGGCTGTGATCCAAGAGACCCAGTACTTC.